This note documents a single TCR beta chain sequence. This sample stems from a study of cytomegalovirus exposure and HLA in healthy donors. The PCR ran on 60 Vbeta and 13 Jbeta primers. Produced via immunoSEQ multiplex PCR; TCRdb's table is partial and in-frame only. The data show approximately 88,000 clones, less than 80% seen once. The length of the CDR3 is 13 residues. Germline V CDR1 and CDR2: SSHAT, FNYEAQ (reference sequence). This sequence originates from a male donor in good health and CMV-seronegative. The V gene is TRBV7-7, the J gene TRBJ1-5, with D perhaps matching TRBD1 (5 bases). Sequencing was performed on PBMCs. CDR3 in DNA: TGTGCTAGCGCCCAGGGAACCAATCAGCCCCAGCATTTT. Translation gives CASAQGTNQPQHF.